What follows are 24 T cell receptor beta chains derived from one specimen sequenced in a study of shared clonotypes between healthy human individuals. Generated by immunoSEQ multiplex PCR, the TCRdb table keeps only in-frame clones and is missing some. In the table there are fewer than 600,000 clones, around 77% of which are singletons. The sample taken for sequencing was PBMCs. The receptor source for this set is a middle-aged woman in good health. Some clones in this sample may be carry-over from other donors' samples.

The V gene is TRBV19, the J gene TRBJ2-2, with 7 bases aligning to TRBD2. From germline, CDR1 is LNHDA and CDR2 SQIVND (reference sequence). This CDR3 is built from 14 residues. Trimming at V came to 1 base and at J to 13 bases, leaving 9 bases not matched to a gene. The CDR3 nucleotides are TGTGCCAGTAGTATAGCACGACTAGCCGCCGGGCTGTTTTTT. Its translation is CASSIARLAAGLFF. The full variable domain, completed using reference TRBV19 and TRBJ2-2, is DGGITQSPKYLFRKEGQNVTLSCEQNLNHDAMYWYRQDPGQGLRLIYYSQIVNDFQKGDIAEGYSVSREKKESFPLTVTSAQKNPTAFYLCASSIARLAAGLFFGEGSRLTVL.

The J gene is TRBJ2-7, the V gene TRBV7-2; TRBD1 is a possible D gene (7 bases). Looked up from germline, CDR1 is SGHTA and CDR2 is FQGNSA. Between the trimmed V and J ends, which lost 5 bases and 3 bases, there was a span of 23 bases. This CDR3 is built from 17 residues. The CDR3 is CASSRGGQATLLYEQYF. CDR3 DNA: TGTGCCAGCAGCCGGGGAGGACAGGCTACCCTTCTCTACGAGCAGTACTTC.

About this clone: This likely stems from a read error, as it lies one base from a far larger clone. J is TRBJ2-7 and V is TRBV7-8; no definite D call. Germline V lookup: CDR1 SGHVS, CDR2 FQNEAQ. The CDR3 length is 15 residues. The CDR3 nucleotides are TGTGCCGGCAGTTTCCTCCGCTACTCACCCTACGAGCAGTACTTC. It codes for CAGSFLRYSPYEQYF.

V is TRBV10-3 and J is TRBJ2-5, with TRBD2 as a possible D gene (5 bases). The V and J ends lost 4 bases and 5 bases respectively, with 14 bases between them. The CDR3 runs to 14 residues. Germline V gene data show CDR1 as ENHRY and CDR2 as SYGVKD. CDR3 sequence: CAISGTGRGETQYF. CDR3 bases: TGTGCCATCAGTGGGACCGGGCGAGGGGAGACCCAGTACTTC.

As for this clone: This specimen includes other DNA sequences encoding the same CDR3. This chain connects TRBV28 to TRBJ2-7, with TRBD1 matching 7 bases. This CDR3 has 14 amino acids. Germline-derived CDR1 and CDR2 are MDHEN and SYDVKM. After removal of 5 bases from V and 3 bases from J, the junction contained 7 bases not matched to a gene. The CDR3 bases are TGTGCCAGCAGTCCTCCGGGACAGAGCTACGAGCAGTACTTC. It yields the protein CASSPPGQSYEQYF.

V gene TRBV5-4 combines with J gene TRBJ2-6; D is undetermined. The germline gives CDR1 SGHNT, CDR2 YYREEE (reference sequence). This CDR3 comprises 13 residues. Trimming left V 2 bases short and J 4 bases short, with 4 bases between. CDR3 loop: CASSFGGANVLTF. CDR3 sequence (DNA): TGTGCCAGCAGCTTCGGAGGGGCCAACGTCCTGACTTTC.

This chain connects TRBV7-8 to TRBJ2-1; 10 nucleotides match TRBD2. V was clipped by 7 bases and J by 4 bases; unmatched bases: 7. Germline CDR1 is SGHVS and CDR2 is FQNEAQ. The CDR3 has 15 amino acids. In DNA form, the CDR3 reads TGTGCCAGCAACCCCGGGACTAGCGTATACAATGAGCAGTTCTTC. As protein: CASNPGTSVYNEQFF.

The chain has TRBV11-2 and TRBJ2-5; the D is unclear. Trimming stripped 1 base from V and 3 bases from J, with 12 bases between. CDR1 and CDR2 from the germline V gene are SGHAT and FQNNGV. The CDR3 extends over 15 amino acids. The CDR3, as DNA: TGTGCCAGCAGCTTAGTAGGCACAGTCGAAGAGACCCAGTACTTC. Its translation is CASSLVGTVEETQYF.

J is TRBJ1-1 and V is TRBV20-1, with D unresolved. The germline V and J ends were trimmed by 4 bases and 3 bases, with 6 bases remaining between them. Germline-derived CDR1 and CDR2 are DFQATT and SNEGSKA (reference sequence). The CDR3 is 11 amino acids. The CDR3 DNA reads TGCAGTGCTACTATTGACACTGAAGCTTTCTTT. As protein: CSATIDTEAFF.

The rearrangement joins TRBV5-1 to TRBJ1-2; maybe TRBD1 (6 bases). This CDR3 spans 14 amino acids. Trimming stripped 6 bases from V and 3 bases from J, with 15 bases between. Germline V gives CDR1 SGHRS, CDR2 YFSETQ. CDR3 DNA sequence: TGCGCCAGCACAACGACAGGTTCTGACTATGGCTACACCTTC. Encoded protein: CASTTTGSDYGYTF. Together with reference TRBV5-1 and TRBJ1-2, the CDR3 gives the full variable domain: KAGVTQTPRYLIKTRGQQVTLSCSPISGHRSVSWYQQTPGQGLQFLFEYFSETQRNKGNFPGRFSGRQFSNSRSEMNVSTLELGDSALYLCASTTTGSDYGYTFGSGTRLTVV.

In nucleotides, the CDR3 is TGCAGCGTCGCCCTATTTGCAACTAATGAAAAACTGTTTTTT. Protein product: CSVALFATNEKLFF. The chain carries TRBV29-1 and TRBJ1-4, with no clear D. V lost 6 bases and J 0 bases, leaving 11 bases between the germline ends. From germline, CDR1 is SQVTM and CDR2 ANQGSEA. This CDR3 region has 14 residues.

A word on this clone: A much larger clone differs from this one at a single base, so this may be a read error. The V and J genes are TRBV2 and TRBJ1-5, with TRBD1 matching 10 bases. Trimming cost V 6 bases and J 5 bases; bases outside gene matches: 1. The CDR3 is 13 amino acids. CDR1 is SNHLY, CDR2 FYNNEI, per germline. The CDR3 loop is CASRGTGDQPQHF. DNA of the CDR3: TGTGCCAGCAGGGGGACAGGGGATCAGCCCCAGCATTTT.

On this clone itself: A much larger clone differs from this one at a single base, so this may be a read error. This rearrangement joins TRBV2 to TRBJ2-7; no definite D call. CDR3 size: 11 residues. The V end lost 1 base, the J end lost 3 bases, and 1 base lay between the germline ends. Germline V gene lookup returns CDR1 SNHLY and CDR2 FYNNEI. In DNA form, the CDR3 reads TGTGCCAGCAGTGAAGTCTACGAGCAGTACTTC. Translated: CASSEVYEQYF.

The chain links TRBV12-5 to TRBJ2-1, with 11 bases matching TRBD2. The CDR3 length is 14 residues. The germline gives CDR1 LGHNT, CDR2 FRNRAP. With V trimmed by 6 bases and J by 10 bases, 8 bases remained unmatched. As DNA, the CDR3 is TGTGCTAGTGGAACGGGACTAGCGGCAAACGAGCAGTTCTTC. Protein product: CASGTGLAANEQFF.

The chain joins TRBV28 to TRBJ2-5; maybe TRBD1 (6 bases). Germline-derived CDR1 and CDR2 are MDHEN and SYDVKM. The CDR3 length is 14 residues. Trimming left V 4 bases short and J 5 bases short, with 14 bases between. The CDR3 DNA is TGTGCCAGCAGTTCGCTACAGGGTTTGGAGACCCAGTACTTC. Protein: CASSSLQGLETQYF. Together with reference TRBV28 and TRBJ2-5, the CDR3 gives the full variable domain: DVKVTQSSRYLVKRTGEKVFLECVQDMDHENMFWYRQDPGLGLRLIYFSYDVKMKEKGDIPEGYSVSREKKERFSLILESASTNQTSMYLCASSSLQGLETQYFGPGTRLLVL.

V usage is TRBV6-5 and J usage is TRBJ1-2, with 8 bases that match TRBD1. The CDR3 is 15 residues long. With 4 bases clipped from V and 1 base from J, the junction kept 5 bases outside the gene matches. The germline V gene encodes CDR1 MNHEY and CDR2 SVGAGI. CDR3 DNA: TGTGCCAGCAGTTTCGGACAGGGTAGTAACTATGGCTACACCTTC. Amino acids: CASSFGQGSNYGYTF.

The V and J genes are TRBV11-2 and TRBJ2-3; either TRBD1 or TRBD2 may supply D (5 bases each). Per the germline V gene, CDR1 is SGHAT and CDR2 is FQNNGV. V was trimmed by 1 base and J by 4 bases, leaving 15 bases between them. The CDR3 runs 16 residues. This chain's CDR3 is CASSLGGSPKADTQYF. The CDR3 DNA reads TGTGCCAGCAGCTTAGGGGGGTCCCCCAAGGCAGATACGCAGTATTTT.

The gene calls are TRBV5-6 and TRBJ2-1; D not certain. Germline CDR1 SGHDT, CDR2 YYEEEE. Trimming took off 2 bases at V and 9 bases at J, with 12 bases between the two ends. The CDR3 is 13 residues long. CDR3 amino acids: CASSFVGVAEQFF. The CDR3 DNA reads TGTGCCAGCAGCTTTGTTGGCGTGGCTGAGCAGTTCTTC.

The chain combines TRBV18 with TRBJ2-3, with 7 bases that match TRBD2. CDR3 length equals 14 residues. J gave up 0 bases and V 8 bases, and 5 bases lay outside the gene matches. Germline CDR1 is KGHSH and CDR2 is LQKENI. The DNA of the CDR3 is TGTGCCAGCAGAAGCGGGACTAGCACAGATACGCAGTATTTT. It yields the protein CASRSGTSTDTQYF.

This chain links TRBV5-4 with TRBJ2-3; 8 bases are a match to TRBD2. The CDR3 consists of 15 residues. Germline loops: CDR1 SGHNT, CDR2 YYREEE (reference sequence). The trim removed 8 bases at V and 1 base at J, leaving 9 bases unmatched. Written as DNA, the CDR3 is TGTGCCAGTCGTGCCACTAGCGGAGGCACAGATACGCAGTATTTT. This codes for CASRATSGGTDTQYF.

CDR3 residues: CASSKVCAETYEQYF. CDR3 sequence (DNA): TGTGCCAGCAGCAAAGTCTGCGCGGAGACTTACGAGCAGTACTTC. The gene calls are TRBV21-1 and TRBJ2-7; whether TRBD2, the table's D call, matches the DNA was not checked. TRBV21-1 is annotated as a pseudogene. The CDR3 is 15 amino acids.

On this clone itself: This likely stems from a read error, as it lies one base from a far larger clone. This rearrangement joins TRBV2 to TRBJ2-7; weak D call: TRBD2 (5 bases). Germline CDR1 reads SNHLY; CDR2 reads FYNNEI. CDR3 length: 11 amino acids. Trimming left V 6 bases short and J 8 bases short, with 11 bases between. The CDR3 here is CASRRDYKQYF. The CDR3 region has the DNA TGTGCCAGCAGACGGGATTACAAGCAGTACTTC.

V usage is TRBV7-2 and J usage is TRBJ2-5; 12 bases agree with TRBD2. The J call may be faulty, since TRBJ2-7 better matches the DNA end. CDR1 is SGHTA, CDR2 FQGNSA, per germline. This CDR3 spans 17 amino acids. Written as DNA, the CDR3 is TGTGCCAGCAGCCCTACCCGACTAGCGGGAGCGTCAGGCGAGCAGTACTTC. Its protein is CASSPTRLAGASGEQYF.

This CDR3 is CASREQGDYEQYF. DNA of the CDR3: TGTGCCAGTAGAGAACAGGGTGACTACGAGCAGTACTTC. The rearrangement links TRBV19 to TRBJ2-7; the D gene is possibly TRBD1 (6 bases). Trimming took 6 bases from V and 3 from J, leaving 12 bases between them. Germline CDR1 LNHDA, CDR2 SQIVND (reference sequence). The CDR3 extends over 13 amino acids.